This T cell receptor beta chain comes out of a study of T-cell memory formation after mild COVID-19 (dated by TCRdb to 2020 to 2023). Concerning the study at large: TCR sequence clusters from the two donors were found to be largely donor specific. In a couple of donors, T-cell clones that expanded and contracted after mild COVID-19 were tracked by sequencing TCRalpha and TCRbeta repertoires over time. Two young, previously healthy adult volunteers made up the cohort, one male and one female. General study outcomes and caveats: Contracting CD4+ clones were found mainly in CM and EM memory subsets, while CD8+ clones were enriched in EMRA. Whether the second-wave clones peaking on day 37 were SARS-CoV-2 specific was not confirmed. Some responding clones were detected in pre-infection memory, suggesting pre-existing cross-reactive memory T cells joined the SARS-CoV-2 response. Clones contracting from day 15 to 85 had balanced CD4/CD8 phenotypes, while a second wave expanding from day 15 to 37 was biased towards CD4+. The study included only a couple of mild cases, and larger cohorts that include severe cases with pre-infection samples were judged to be necessary.

Ficoll-Paque density gradient centrifugation was used to isolate PBMCs. This clonotype came up many times. Which antigen it targets is not known. The sample holds no much larger clone one base away, and base qualities are not on file. V is pruned by 3 bases and J by 9 bases, leaving 14 bases of the junction without a gene match. There are 16 amino acids in the CDR3, from cysteine to phenylalanine inclusive. The entry retains the CDR3 DNA only, 48 bases that are in frame from base 1. The sample was run on an Illumina NovaSeq 6000. cDNA libraries for TCRalpha and TCRbeta were prepared by 5'RACE using constant-segment primers, with sample barcodes and unique molecular identifiers added. RNA was extracted from every sample with Trizol reagent. Library amplification was performed in two PCR steps, and a second sample barcode and Illumina TruSeq adapters were introduced in the second step. Libraries were sequenced on an Illumina NovaSeq with 2 x 150 bp paired-end reads. For the original study's pipeline: Reads were demultiplexed and collapsed into UMI-guided consensus sequences with migec v1.2.7. Using mixcr v2.1.11, UMI consensuses were aligned to TRA and TRB V and J templates and then assembled into clonotypes. Expanded or contracted clonotypes were those called significant by both edgeR and NoisET, with noise models trained on biological replicates. For edgeR calls, the thresholds were a false discovery rate-adjusted p below 0.01 and a log2 fold-change of 1. PCA with hierarchical clustering of max-normalized trajectories of the 1000 most abundant clonotypes was used as exploratory dynamics analysis. Each responding clone was given a CD4 or CD8 phenotype based on the CD4+ and CD8+ repertoires, which had been sequenced separately. The public reads were reprocessed in TCRdb via fastp at Q25 and MiXCR, keeping in-frame beta chains. When rows share a CDR3 protein, they turn into one entry using the most common DNA and genes. TCRdb, not the original authors, processed these V and J calls. Across this sample there are approximately 560,000 distinct CDR3 sequences, with around 15% seen only once. The ten biggest clones cover about 7.4% of the sample.

The chain links TRBV12-3 or TRBV12-4 with TRBJ2-3, and 8 junction bases match TRBD2. Sequenced: PBMCs or a T cell subset sorted from them (not recorded which). The origin of this receptor is an adult woman who had mild COVID-19 (a few samples of this study predate the infection). The sample titles of this study are shuffled in the database, so cell type and time point are left out; the donor was told from shared clones. The DNA sequence is as follows: TGTGCCAGCAGTTTTAGCGGCGGGACTAGATGGGGGACGCAGTATTTT. Its coded protein is CASSFSGGTRWGTQYF.